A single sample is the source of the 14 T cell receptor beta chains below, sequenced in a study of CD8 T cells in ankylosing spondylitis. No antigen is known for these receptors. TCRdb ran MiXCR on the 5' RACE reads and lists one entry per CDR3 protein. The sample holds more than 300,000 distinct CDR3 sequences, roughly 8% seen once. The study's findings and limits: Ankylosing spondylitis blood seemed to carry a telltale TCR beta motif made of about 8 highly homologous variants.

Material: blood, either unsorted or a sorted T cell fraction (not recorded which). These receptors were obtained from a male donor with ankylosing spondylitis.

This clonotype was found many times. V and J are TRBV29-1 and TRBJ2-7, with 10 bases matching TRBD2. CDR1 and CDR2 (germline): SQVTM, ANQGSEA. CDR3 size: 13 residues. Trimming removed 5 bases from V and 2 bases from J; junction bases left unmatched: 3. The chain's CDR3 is CSVRTSGPYEQYF. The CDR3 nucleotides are TGCAGCGTTAGGACTAGCGGACCCTACGAGCAGTACTTC.

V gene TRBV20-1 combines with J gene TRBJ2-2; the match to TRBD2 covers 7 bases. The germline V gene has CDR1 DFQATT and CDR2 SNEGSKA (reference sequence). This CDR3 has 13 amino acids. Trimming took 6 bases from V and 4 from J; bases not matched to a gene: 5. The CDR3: CSARTRGTGELFF. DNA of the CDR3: TGCAGTGCGAGGACTAGAGGCACCGGGGAGCTGTTTTTT.

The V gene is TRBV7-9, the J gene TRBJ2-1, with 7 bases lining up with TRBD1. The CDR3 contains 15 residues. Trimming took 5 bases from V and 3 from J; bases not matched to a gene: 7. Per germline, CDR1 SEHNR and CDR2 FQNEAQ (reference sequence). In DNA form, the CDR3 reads TGTGCCAGCAGCGCGGACAGGCCGGTCTACAATGAGCAGTTCTTC. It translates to CASSADRPVYNEQFF.

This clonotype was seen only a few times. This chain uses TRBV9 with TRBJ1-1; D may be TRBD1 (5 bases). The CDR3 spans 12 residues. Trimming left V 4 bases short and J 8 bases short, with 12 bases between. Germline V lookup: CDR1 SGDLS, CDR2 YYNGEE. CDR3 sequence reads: CASSQGWGEAFF. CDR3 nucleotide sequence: TGTGCCAGCAGCCAAGGGTGGGGCGAAGCTTTCTTT.

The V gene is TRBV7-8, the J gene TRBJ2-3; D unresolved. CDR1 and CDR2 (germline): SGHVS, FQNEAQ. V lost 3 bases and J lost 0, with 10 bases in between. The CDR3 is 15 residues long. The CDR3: CASSFDAASTDTQYF. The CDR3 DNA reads TGTGCCAGCAGCTTTGATGCGGCTAGCACAGATACGCAGTATTTT. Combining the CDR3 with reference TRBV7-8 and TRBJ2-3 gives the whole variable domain GAGVSQSPRYKVAKRGQDVALRCDPISGHVSLFWYQQALGQGPEFLTYFQNEAQLDKSGLPSDRFFAERPEGSVSTLKIQRTQQEDSAVYLCASSFDAASTDTQYFGPGTRLTVL.

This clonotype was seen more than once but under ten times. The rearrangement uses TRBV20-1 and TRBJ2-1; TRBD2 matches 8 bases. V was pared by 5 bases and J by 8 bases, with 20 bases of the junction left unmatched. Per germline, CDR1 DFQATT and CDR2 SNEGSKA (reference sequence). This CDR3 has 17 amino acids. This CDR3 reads CSAFSFGREVPGDEQFF. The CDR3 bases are TGCAGTGCTTTCTCCTTTGGGCGGGAGGTGCCCGGGGATGAGCAGTTCTTC.

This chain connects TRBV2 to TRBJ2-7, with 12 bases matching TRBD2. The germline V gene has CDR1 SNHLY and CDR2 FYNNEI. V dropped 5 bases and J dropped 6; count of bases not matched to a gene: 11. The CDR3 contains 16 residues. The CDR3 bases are TGTGCCAGCAGTCCACCAGGACTAGCGGGAAGTAGCGAGCAGTACTTC. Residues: CASSPPGLAGSSEQYF.

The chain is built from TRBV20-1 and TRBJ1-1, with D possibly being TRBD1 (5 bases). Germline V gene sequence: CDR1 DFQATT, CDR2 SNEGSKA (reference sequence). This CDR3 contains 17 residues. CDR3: CCASQGSGSASNTEAFF. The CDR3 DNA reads TGCTGCGCTAGTCAGGGTTCGGGGAGCGCTTCGAACACTGAAGCTTTCTTT.

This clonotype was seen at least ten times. The DNA for the CDR3 is TGTGCCAGCAGCTTCTGGACTAGCGGCCAAGAGACCCAGTACTTC. Protein sequence: CASSFWTSGQETQYF. The gene calls are TRBV7-8 and TRBJ2-5; TRBD2 agrees at 10 bases. Germline CDR1 is SGHVS and CDR2 is FQNEAQ. The CDR3 contains 15 residues. The V and J ends lost 3 bases and 1 base, in that order; junction bases with no gene match: 2.

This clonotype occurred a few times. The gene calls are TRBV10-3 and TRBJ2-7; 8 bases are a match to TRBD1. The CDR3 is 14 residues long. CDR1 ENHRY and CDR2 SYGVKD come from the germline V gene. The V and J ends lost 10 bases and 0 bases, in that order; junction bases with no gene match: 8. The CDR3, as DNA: TGTGCCACCGCCGGACAGGGAGACTCCTACGAGCAGTACTTC. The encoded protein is CATAGQGDSYEQYF.

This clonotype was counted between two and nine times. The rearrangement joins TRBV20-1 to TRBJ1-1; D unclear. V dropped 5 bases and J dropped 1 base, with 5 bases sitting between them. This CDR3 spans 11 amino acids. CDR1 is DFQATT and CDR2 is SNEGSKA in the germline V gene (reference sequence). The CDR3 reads CSAWGNTEAFF. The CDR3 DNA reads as TGCAGTGCTTGGGGGAACACTGAAGCTTTCTTT.

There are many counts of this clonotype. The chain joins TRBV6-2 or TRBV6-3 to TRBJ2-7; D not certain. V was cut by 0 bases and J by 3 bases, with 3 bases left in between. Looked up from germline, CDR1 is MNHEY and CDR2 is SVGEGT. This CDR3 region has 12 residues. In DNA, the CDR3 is TGTGCCAGCAGTTACTCTAGCTACGAGCAGTACTTC. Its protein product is CASSYSSYEQYF.

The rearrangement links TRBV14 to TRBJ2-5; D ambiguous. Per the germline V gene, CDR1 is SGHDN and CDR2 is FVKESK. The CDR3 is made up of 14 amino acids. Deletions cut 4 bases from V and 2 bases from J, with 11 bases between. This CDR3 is CASSPDRWQETQYF. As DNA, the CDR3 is TGTGCCAGCAGCCCAGACCGGTGGCAAGAGACCCAGTACTTC.

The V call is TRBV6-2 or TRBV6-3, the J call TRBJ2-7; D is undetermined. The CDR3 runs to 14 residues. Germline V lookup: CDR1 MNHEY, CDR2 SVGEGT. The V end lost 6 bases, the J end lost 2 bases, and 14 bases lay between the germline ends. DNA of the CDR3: TGTGCCAGCAGCATGGGGTTTACCCCCTACGAGCAGTACTTC. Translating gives CASSMGFTPYEQYF.